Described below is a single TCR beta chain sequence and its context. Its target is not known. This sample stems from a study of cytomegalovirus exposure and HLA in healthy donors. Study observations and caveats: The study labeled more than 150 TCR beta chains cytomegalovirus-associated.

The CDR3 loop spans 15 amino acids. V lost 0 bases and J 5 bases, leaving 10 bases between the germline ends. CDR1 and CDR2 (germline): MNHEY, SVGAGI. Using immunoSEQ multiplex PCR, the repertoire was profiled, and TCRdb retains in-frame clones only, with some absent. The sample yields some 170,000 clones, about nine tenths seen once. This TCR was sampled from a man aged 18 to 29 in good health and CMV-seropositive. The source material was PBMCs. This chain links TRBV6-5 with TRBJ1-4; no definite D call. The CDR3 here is CASSYSISVNEKLFF. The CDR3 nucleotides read TGTGCCAGCAGTTACTCGATTAGCGTCAATGAAAAACTGTTTTTT.